This T cell receptor (beta chain) originates from a study of OX40 agonist ivuxolimab in advanced cancers. General study points: Clones of CD4+ and CD8+ blood T cells grew by week 6 at doses of 0.1 to 3.0 mg/kg.

Comment on this clone: The antigen remains undetermined.

The assay was immunoSEQ multiplex PCR, and TCRdb's table has in-frame clones only and misses some. The repertoire consists of tens of thousands of clones, with 80% to 90% occurring once and the leading ten covering over 0.7%. Sequenced here: CD4+ or CD8+ T cells sorted from blood, sampled in a trial of the OX40 agonist ivuxolimab. This TCR came from an adult with an advanced solid tumor such as melanoma, head and neck, liver or kidney cancer.

The CDR3 is CASSLRQGTNEKLFF. CDR3 bases: TGTGCCAGCAGCCTCCGACAGGGAACTAATGAAAAACTGTTTTTT. The chain joins TRBV7-6 to TRBJ1-4; 7 bases line up with TRBD1. Unmatched junction bases numbered 4, after V lost 5 bases and J lost 1 base. The length of the CDR3 is 15 residues. The germline CDR1 and CDR2 sequences are SGHVS and FNYEAQ.